The 20 T cell receptor beta chains reported below all come from one sample, sequenced in a study of blood T cell repertoires in COVID-19. Sequencing used immunoSEQ multiplex PCR; TCRdb keeps in-frame clones, though not all of them. This table has 270,000 or so clones, about four fifths appearing once. Sequencing input: peripheral blood. These TCRs come from a woman between 45 and 65 years old who had recovered from COVID-19.

This clone came up once. J is TRBJ1-1 and V is TRBV29-1; 11 bases are a match to TRBD1. The CDR3 totals 15 residues. The trim removed 1 base at V and 3 bases at J, leaving 4 bases unmatched. Germline V gene data show CDR1 as SQVTM and CDR2 as ANQGSEA. The CDR3 coding sequence is TGCAGCGTTGAAGCCGGGACAGGGGGGGACACTGAAGCTTTCTTT. Translated: CSVEAGTGGDTEAFF.

The chain is built from TRBV19 and TRBJ1-2; 12 bases fit TRBD1. CDR3 length equals 13 residues. The trim removed 6 bases at V and 7 bases at J, leaving 3 bases unmatched. The V gene's germline CDR1 is LNHDA and CDR2 SQIVND (reference sequence). CDR3 in DNA: TGTGCCAGTAGGGGACAGGGGGCGCGTGGCTACACCTTC. Translation: CASRGQGARGYTF.

The chain is built from TRBV9 and TRBJ2-2, with D possibly TRBD2 on 5 matching bases. V lost 4 bases, J lost 2 bases, and 15 bases lay in between. The CDR3 spans 16 residues. Germline lookup yields CDR1 SGDLS and CDR2 YYNGEE. Written as DNA, the CDR3 is TGTGCCAGCAGCTACCGAGGAGCGGTAAACACCGGGGAGCTGTTTTTT. Protein product: CASSYRGAVNTGELFF.

The rearrangement uses TRBV6-1 and TRBJ1-2; unclear D gene. The germline CDR1 and CDR2 sequences are MNHNS and SASEGT. The V and J ends lost 2 bases and 5 bases respectively, with 18 bases between them. The CDR3 length is 16 residues. CDR3 residues: CASSEKSSGKPYGYTF. The CDR3 region has the DNA TGTGCCAGCAGTGAAAAGAGTTCCGGTAAGCCGTATGGCTACACCTTC.

V gene TRBV7-9 combines with J gene TRBJ1-4, with D possibly being TRBD1 (5 bases). Looked up from germline, CDR1 is SEHNR and CDR2 is FQNEAQ (reference sequence). Trimming pared 6 bases from V and 6 bases from J, leaving 14 bases between. CDR3 length equals 14 residues. The CDR3 spells CASSWGGMDEKLFF. Written as DNA, the CDR3 is TGTGCCAGCAGTTGGGGGGGAATGGATGAAAAACTGTTTTTT.

CDR3 in DNA: TGTGCCAGCAGCTTGGCGCCAGGGGATCAGCCCCAGCATTTT. Translating gives CASSLAPGDQPQHF. V usage is TRBV5-4 and J usage is TRBJ1-5; maybe TRBD1 (6 bases). The CDR3 has 14 residues. Germline CDR1 and CDR2: SGHNT and YYREEE (reference sequence). The V and J ends lost 0 bases and 5 bases respectively, with 9 bases between them.

The V gene is TRBV30, the J gene TRBJ1-2, with D possibly being TRBD1 (5 bases). The V gene lost 0 bases and the J gene lost 4 bases, with 12 bases spanning the gap. CDR1 GTSNPN and CDR2 SVGIG come from the germline V gene (reference sequence). The CDR3 runs to 14 residues. CDR3 residues: CAWSVHGGVYGYTF. In DNA, the CDR3 is TGTGCCTGGAGTGTACACGGAGGGGTCTATGGCTACACCTTC.

DNA for the CDR3: TGTGCCAGCAGTTTCCGACAGTTAAATTCACCCCTCCACTTT. This codes for CASSFRQLNSPLHF. The chain recombines TRBV28 with TRBJ1-6; a weak D match, TRBD1 (5 bases). Between the trimmed V and J ends, which lost 3 bases and 7 bases, there was a span of 10 bases. The germline V gene has CDR1 MDHEN and CDR2 SYDVKM. The CDR3 is 14 residues long.

The DNA of the CDR3 is TGTGCCAGCAGACTCATAGAAACTGGCTACACCTTC. This gives the protein CASRLIETGYTF. The chain has TRBV28 and TRBJ1-2; D remains unclear. Trimming removed 6 bases from V and 7 bases from J, with 12 bases in between. Germline V gene data show CDR1 as MDHEN and CDR2 as SYDVKM. This CDR3 is 12 amino acids long.

This rearrangement joins TRBV28 to TRBJ2-5; 7 bases map to TRBD1. Looked up from germline, CDR1 is MDHEN and CDR2 is SYDVKM. V shed 5 bases and J 2 bases; nucleotides not matched to a gene: 11. The CDR3 length is 16 residues. The CDR3 here is CASSLSGTAVQETQYF. DNA of the CDR3: TGTGCCAGCAGTCTGTCCGGGACAGCAGTTCAAGAGACCCAGTACTTC.

The genes are TRBV28 and TRBJ2-3, with TRBD2 matching 7 bases. Germline CDR1 reads MDHEN; CDR2 reads SYDVKM. The junction had 11 bases not matched to a gene; V was cut back by 4 bases and J by 13 bases. The CDR3 totals 13 residues. As DNA, the CDR3 is TGTGCCAGCAGTTCTGGGGGGGTGGGCGAAAAGTATTTT. Its translation is CASSSGGVGEKYF. Full variable domain (rest looked up from reference TRBV28 and TRBJ2-3): DVKVTQSSRYLVKRTGEKVFLECVQDMDHENMFWYRQDPGLGLRLIYFSYDVKMKEKGDIPEGYSVSREKKERFSLILESASTNQTSMYLCASSSGGVGEKYFGPGTRLTVL.

This clone was recorded a few times. The rearrangement joins TRBV5-1 to TRBJ2-1; D may be TRBD1 (7 bases). Germline V gene data show CDR1 as SGHRS and CDR2 as YFSETQ. This CDR3 is built from 16 residues. V lost 0 bases to trimming and J lost 2 bases, with 12 bases between them. The CDR3 loop is CASSLAGDSAYNEQFF. The DNA of the CDR3 is TGCGCCAGCAGCTTGGCGGGGGACAGCGCCTACAATGAGCAGTTCTTC.

The chain employs TRBV5-1 and TRBJ2-7; 9 nucleotides match TRBD2. The CDR3 extends over 15 amino acids. V lost 1 base to trimming and J lost 4 bases; unmatched junction nucleotides: 6. Looked up from germline, CDR1 is SGHRS and CDR2 is YFSETQ. CDR3: CASSLIAGDGYEQYF. The CDR3 nucleotides read TGCGCCAGCAGCTTGATAGCGGGGGACGGATACGAGCAGTACTTC.

This chain links TRBV5-1 with TRBJ1-3, with D perhaps matching TRBD1 (6 bases). This CDR3 spans 16 amino acids. CDR1 is SGHRS and CDR2 is YFSETQ in the germline V gene. V lost 4 bases and J lost 0, with 14 bases in between. CDR3 coding DNA: TGCGCCAGCAGCACTGACAGGCCTGCCTCTGGAAACACCATATATTTT. It yields the protein CASSTDRPASGNTIYF.

V gene TRBV25-1 combines with J gene TRBJ2-1, with D maybe TRBD1 (6 bases). The CDR3 has 15 amino acids. From germline, CDR1 is MGHDK and CDR2 SYGVNS. Trimming shortened V by 5 bases and J by 0 bases, and 11 bases separated the two germline ends. The CDR3 region has the DNA TGTGCCAGCAGTTCCGACAGGAGCTCCTACAATGAGCAGTTCTTC. Its translation: CASSSDRSSYNEQFF.

This chain connects TRBV5-1 to TRBJ2-7; D is possibly TRBD2 (5 bases). Germline-derived CDR1 and CDR2 are SGHRS and YFSETQ. The CDR3 loop spans 19 amino acids. The germline V and J ends were trimmed by 3 bases and 2 bases, with 27 bases remaining between them. CDR3 sequence reads: CASSYPAAPFGEQPYEQYF. DNA of the CDR3: TGCGCCAGCAGCTACCCTGCGGCCCCCTTTGGGGAGCAACCCTACGAGCAGTACTTC.

The chain carries TRBV28 and TRBJ1-4; D is possibly TRBD1 (5 bases). The V and J ends lost 8 bases and 0 bases respectively, with 10 bases between them. Germline CDR1 is MDHEN and CDR2 is SYDVKM. The CDR3 length is 14 residues. CDR3 sequence (DNA): TGTGCCAGCGGATGGACACCAACTAATGAAAAACTGTTTTTT. It encodes CASGWTPTNEKLFF.

There are a few counts of this clone. The chain is built from TRBV7-6 and TRBJ2-7; possible D gene TRBD2, 5 bases. Germline loops: CDR1 SGHVS, CDR2 FNYEAQ. The CDR3 consists of 16 residues. Trimming took 0 bases from V and 2 from J, leaving 14 bases between them. CDR3 loop: CASSLAGSLPTYEQYF. CDR3 coding DNA: TGTGCCAGCAGCTTAGCGGGGAGCCTCCCTACCTACGAGCAGTACTTC. The complete variable domain, with remaining parts taken from reference TRBV7-6 and TRBJ2-7, reads GAGVSQSPRYKVTKRGQDVALRCDPISGHVSLYWYRQALGQGPEFLTYFNYEAQQDKSGLPNDRFSAERPEGSISTLTIQRTEQRDSAMYRCASSLAGSLPTYEQYFGPGTRLTVT.

CDR3 loop: CASSVLAPSSYEQYF. As DNA, the CDR3 is TGTGCCAGCAGTGTACTAGCGCCCAGCTCCTACGAGCAGTACTTC. This chain links TRBV6-2 or TRBV6-3 with TRBJ2-7, with TRBD2 matching over 7 bases. This CDR3 comprises 15 residues. V shed 5 bases, J shed 0 bases, and the junction held 7 bases outside the gene matches. Looked up from germline, CDR1 is MNHEY and CDR2 is SVGEGT.

The chain couples TRBV29-1 to TRBJ1-5, with TRBD1 matching 8 bases. The J segment lost 3 bases and the V segment lost 6 bases, leaving 4 bases of the junction unmatched. The CDR3 is 13 amino acids. Looked up from germline, CDR1 is SQVTM and CDR2 is ANQGSEA. CDR3 amino acids: CSVTGGNNQPQHF. The CDR3 coding sequence is TGCAGCGTCACAGGGGGTAACAATCAGCCCCAGCATTTT.